The 23 T cell receptor beta chains presented below share a single source sample, sequenced in a study of blood T cell repertoires in COVID-19 (dated by TCRdb to the early 2020s). The protocol used for the library was the immunoSEQ multiplex PCR assay. Sourced from immuneACCESS, this table was stored by TCRdb with only in-frame sequences that have V and J called. A share of the clones is absent; for the studies checked, an unresolved V gene accounts for under half, and the remainder has no known explanation. Recorded for this sample are 80,000 to 85,000 clones; about 91% of them occurred a single time. The biggest ten clones account for 4.8% of the sample. Sequencing was done on a sample of peripheral blood. These receptors were obtained from a woman aged 80 or older with acute or convalescent COVID-19.

This chain uses TRBV19 with TRBJ1-2; a possible D gene is TRBD1 (6 bases). The CDR3 contains 11 residues. V dropped 7 bases and J dropped 8 bases, with 11 bases sitting between them. Germline V gene lookup returns CDR1 LNHDA and CDR2 SQIVND (reference sequence). The CDR3 sequence is CASTRGRGYTF. CDR3 sequence (DNA): TGTGCCAGTACCAGGGGACGAGGCTACACCTTC.

V and J are TRBV19 and TRBJ2-1; 7 bases are shared with TRBD1. The CDR3 runs to 17 residues. Per germline, CDR1 LNHDA and CDR2 SQIVND (reference sequence). Trimming cost V 4 bases and J 1 base; bases outside gene matches: 10. The CDR3, as DNA: TGTGCCAGTAGTACGCTCGCCGGGACAGTTTCCTACAATGAGCAGTTCTTC. It specifies CASSTLAGTVSYNEQFF. The full variable domain, in which reference TRBV19 and TRBJ2-1 provide the parts outside the CDR3, is DGGITQSPKYLFRKEGQNVTLSCEQNLNHDAMYWYRQDPGQGLRLIYYSQIVNDFQKGDIAEGYSVSREKKESFPLTVTSAQKNPTAFYLCASSTLAGTVSYNEQFFGPGTRLTVL.

This rearrangement joins TRBV6-5 to TRBJ2-7; 7 nucleotides agree with TRBD1. CDR1 MNHEY and CDR2 SVGAGI come from the germline V gene. CDR3 size: 13 residues. Trimming took 6 bases from V and 0 from J; bases not matched to a gene: 2. The CDR3 sequence is CASRRQGSYEQYF. CDR3 nucleotide sequence: TGTGCCAGCAGGCGACAGGGCTCCTACGAGCAGTACTTC.

J is TRBJ2-7 and V is TRBV6-1, with D possibly TRBD1 on 5 matching bases. The length of the CDR3 is 15 residues. V lost 2 bases and J lost 3, with 14 bases in between. Germline V gene sequence: CDR1 MNHNS, CDR2 SASEGT. CDR3 residues: CASSEQGSSRYEQYF. The CDR3 DNA reads as TGTGCCAGCAGTGAACAGGGCAGTTCGCGCTACGAGCAGTACTTC.

The chain carries TRBV13 and TRBJ1-3, with TRBD1 identical over 8 bases. CDR1 PRHDT and CDR2 FYEKMQ come from the germline V gene (reference sequence). This CDR3 region has 16 residues. Trimming took 5 bases from V and 2 from J; bases not matched to a gene: 8. Here the CDR3 DNA reads TGTGCCAGCAGCATCTCGGACAGGGTGGCTGGAAACACCATATATTTT. The encoded protein is CASSISDRVAGNTIYF.

In this sample, this clone turned up once. The chain uses TRBV19 and TRBJ2-1; 8 bases fit TRBD2. This CDR3 spans 14 amino acids. V lost 8 bases and J lost 7; bases outside the gene matches: 10. Germline V gives CDR1 LNHDA, CDR2 SQIVND (reference sequence). The CDR3 bases are TGTGCCAGTTACCATAGCGGGGTGGGAAATGAGCAGTTCTTC. This codes for CASYHSGVGNEQFF. The entire variable domain, with the rest obtained from reference TRBV19 and TRBJ2-1, is as follows: DGGITQSPKYLFRKEGQNVTLSCEQNLNHDAMYWYRQDPGQGLRLIYYSQIVNDFQKGDIAEGYSVSREKKESFPLTVTSAQKNPTAFYLCASYHSGVGNEQFFGPGTRLTVL.

The J gene is TRBJ2-1, the V gene TRBV4-1, with D perhaps TRBD2 (6 bases). This CDR3 has 12 amino acids. The V and J ends lost 5 bases and 8 bases respectively, with 10 bases between them. Germline assignment: CDR1 MGHRA and CDR2 YSYEKL. CDR3 protein: CASSRGDYEQFF. As DNA, the CDR3 is TGCGCCAGCAGCAGAGGGGACTATGAGCAGTTCTTC.

V usage is TRBV7-3 and J usage is TRBJ2-2; TRBD1 matches at 8 bases. CDR3 length: 15 residues. Germline assignment: CDR1 SGHTA and CDR2 FQGTGA. Germline trimming cut 6 bases from V and 1 base from J; bases unmatched to any gene: 4. The CDR3 bases are TGTGCCAGCAGATACGGACAGGGGAACACCGGGGAGCTGTTTTTT. This translates into CASRYGQGNTGELFF.

The rearrangement joins TRBV6-5 to TRBJ1-3; 7 bases line up with TRBD1. CDR1 is MNHEY and CDR2 is SVGAGI in the germline V gene. The J segment lost 3 bases and the V segment lost 0 bases, leaving 5 bases of the junction unmatched. The CDR3 has 16 residues. The CDR3 DNA reads as TGTGCCAGCAGTTACTCTAGGGGGCAGAGTGGAAACACCATATATTTT. Translating it yields CASSYSRGQSGNTIYF.

This chain connects TRBV7-3 to TRBJ2-2, with D unresolved. The germline V gene has CDR1 SGHTA and CDR2 FQGTGA. V dropped 6 bases and J dropped 6 bases, with 8 bases sitting between them. The CDR3 sequence is 12 residues long. For the CDR3, the DNA is TGTGCCAGCAGGAGTGTCGCCGGGGAGCTGTTTTTT. Its protein product is CASRSVAGELFF.

V is TRBV5-6 and J is TRBJ1-2; 7 nucleotides align to TRBD1. Per the germline V gene, CDR1 is SGHDT and CDR2 is YYEEEE. This CDR3 has 14 residues. V was pared by 4 bases and J by 4 bases, with 7 bases of the junction left unmatched. CDR3 protein: CASSAQGFGYGYTF. The CDR3 nucleotides read TGTGCCAGCAGCGCACAGGGGTTCGGCTATGGCTACACCTTC.

The chain has TRBV6-5 and TRBJ2-7, with 9 bases aligning to TRBD1. This CDR3 has 14 amino acids. The J segment lost 0 bases and the V segment lost 6 bases, leaving 3 bases of the junction unmatched. CDR1 and CDR2 (germline): MNHEY, SVGAGI. CDR3 residues: CASRWTGASYEQYF. The CDR3 nucleotides are TGTGCCAGCAGGTGGACAGGGGCCTCCTACGAGCAGTACTTC.

The chain uses TRBV14 and TRBJ1-4; 8 nucleotides agree with TRBD1. With V trimmed by 2 bases and J by 13 bases, 6 bases remained unmatched. The length of the CDR3 is 13 residues. Germline values: CDR1 SGHDN, CDR2 FVKESK. DNA of the CDR3: TGTGCCAGCAGCCAATTTGACAGGGGTAGACTGTTTTTT. It specifies CASSQFDRGRLFF. Full variable domain (missing parts from reference TRBV14 and TRBJ1-4): EAGVTQFPSHSVIEKGQTVTLRCDPISGHDNLYWYRRVMGKEIKFLLHFVKESKQDESGMPNNRFLAERTGGTYSTLKVQPAELEDSGVYFCASSQFDRGRLFFGSGTQLSVL.

This rearrangement joins TRBV13 to TRBJ2-7; TRBD1 matches at 10 bases. Germline lookup yields CDR1 PRHDT and CDR2 FYEKMQ (reference sequence). The CDR3 is 15 residues long. J lost 4 bases, V lost 4 bases, and 7 bases had no gene match. The CDR3 DNA is TGTGCCAGCAGCTATCCGACAGGGGGCAAATACGAGCAGTACTTC. It translates to CASSYPTGGKYEQYF.

This clone appeared a few times. The chain has TRBV5-1 and TRBJ1-5; weak D call: TRBD1 (5 bases). V lost 4 bases and J lost 4, with 12 bases in between. The CDR3 runs 14 residues. CDR1 is SGHRS and CDR2 is YFSETQ in the germline V gene. In nucleotides, the CDR3 is TGCGCCAGCAGCCCTGGGTCAGGGAATCAGCCCCAGCATTTT. Protein product: CASSPGSGNQPQHF.

V and J are TRBV10-3 and TRBJ1-2, with 9 bases matching TRBD1. Looked up from germline, CDR1 is ENHRY and CDR2 is SYGVKD. The CDR3 covers 13 residues. V trimming: 8 bases; J trimming: 8 bases; junction bases outside the gene matches: 9. The CDR3 here is CAISPGQGNGYTF. The CDR3 DNA is TGTGCCATCTCTCCAGGACAGGGGAACGGCTACACCTTC.

The J gene is TRBJ1-1, the V gene TRBV3-1 (or the pseudogene TRBV3-2); D is uncertain. The V end was cut by 4 bases, the J end by 7 bases, with 10 bases between. Germline V gene sequence: CDR1 LGHDT, CDR2 YNNKEL (reference sequence). This CDR3 spans 12 amino acids. For the CDR3, the DNA is TGTGCCAGCAGCCTCCGGGAGCATGAAGCTTTCTTT. Protein product: CASSLREHEAFF.

The chain recombines TRBV30 with TRBJ1-3; D may be TRBD1 (6 bases). CDR1 and CDR2 (germline): GTSNPN, SVGIG (reference sequence). The CDR3 consists of 14 residues. Between the trimmed V and J ends, which lost 4 bases and 3 bases, there was a span of 13 bases. CDR3 protein: CAWNGQTIGNTIYF. The CDR3 coding sequence is TGTGCCTGGAATGGACAGACGATTGGAAACACCATATATTTT.

This clone was seen just once. This rearrangement joins TRBV19 to TRBJ2-7; no reliable D call. The V end lost 3 bases, the J end lost 4 bases, and 10 bases lay between the germline ends. There are 13 residues in the CDR3. Germline CDR1 LNHDA, CDR2 SQIVND (reference sequence). The DNA of the CDR3 is TGTGCCAGTAGTATGAGGAACCAATACGAGCAGTACTTC. It codes for CASSMRNQYEQYF.

The chain combines TRBV18 with TRBJ2-5; weak D call: TRBD1 (8 bases). The CDR3 length is 14 residues. The V gene lost 6 bases and the J gene lost 4 bases, with 15 bases spanning the gap. The germline V gene encodes CDR1 KGHSH and CDR2 LQKENI. The CDR3 DNA follows: TGTGCCAGCTCCCCTAGCGGACAGGGAGAGACCCAGTACTTC. This sequence encodes CASSPSGQGETQYF.

This clone is a singleton in its sample. V is TRBV6-4 and J is TRBJ2-7; TRBD2 is a possible D gene (6 bases). The germline CDR1 and CDR2 sequences are MRHNA and SNTAGT. This CDR3 has 13 amino acids. The germline V and J ends were trimmed by 5 bases and 3 bases, with 11 bases remaining between them. The CDR3 spells CASSRGLFYEQYF. CDR3 bases: TGTGCCAGCAGTAGGGGACTTTTCTACGAGCAGTACTTC.

The rearrangement joins TRBV6-5 to TRBJ1-1; D may be TRBD1 (5 bases). Per germline, CDR1 MNHEY and CDR2 SVGAGI. This CDR3 has 15 residues. V lost 6 bases to trimming and J lost 0 bases, with 14 bases between them. CDR3 DNA: TGTGCCAGCAGCCTTAACAGGTACATGAACACTGAAGCTTTCTTT. Translated, it gives CASSLNRYMNTEAFF.

The chain combines TRBV29-1 with TRBJ2-3; 13 bases align to TRBD2. Trimming cost V 8 bases and J 4 bases; bases outside gene matches: 9. The CDR3 consists of 15 residues. CDR1 and CDR2 (germline): SQVTM, ANQGSEA. The CDR3 coding sequence is TGCAGCCCCAGACTAGCGGGGGGTCCCTCAGATACGCAGTATTTT. It encodes CSPRLAGGPSDTQYF.